These 21 T cell receptor beta chains were all obtained from the same sample, sequenced in a study of CD8 T cells in Susac syndrome. An amount of RNA that ranged from 0.5 to 1 ug was reverse transcribed with random hexamers. TCRdb called the immunoSEQ multiplex PCR reads again in MiXCR, with one record for every CDR3 protein. Here the sample spans roughly 200,000 distinct CDR3 sequences, almost 96% being singletons. The sequenced sample was CD4+ T cells from PBMCs. The receptor set was obtained from a human donor with multiple sclerosis.

The chain uses TRBV9 and TRBJ1-2, with a weak D call TRBD1 (6 bases). The CDR3 sequence is 12 residues long. Germline lookup yields CDR1 SGDLS and CDR2 YYNGEE. V lost 7 bases and J lost 1, with 8 bases in between. The CDR3 loop reads CASYRVNYGYTF. The CDR3 DNA reads TGTGCCAGCTACAGGGTTAACTATGGCTACACCTTC.

About this clonotype itself: The junction shows a germline mismatch at one end, possibly a read error. The genes are TRBV7-7 and TRBJ1-1, with 7 bases lining up with TRBD1. CDR1 is SSHAT, CDR2 FNYEAQ, per germline (reference sequence). CDR3 size: 13 residues. Here the CDR3 DNA reads TGTGCTAGCAGCTACGTGACAGGGTCTGAAGCTTTCTTT. Amino acids: CASSYVTGSEAFF.

V is TRBV6-2 or TRBV6-3 and J is TRBJ1-5; D gene uncertain. There are 15 residues in the CDR3. Germline CDR1 is MNHEY and CDR2 is SVGEGT. V was trimmed by 2 bases and J by 2 bases, leaving 10 bases between them. In DNA form, the CDR3 reads TGTGCCAGCAGTTACGGAGGGTCGGGCAATCAGCCCCAGCATTTT. Translated, it gives CASSYGGSGNQPQHF.

The chain uses TRBV30 and TRBJ2-1, with a possible D match to TRBD2 (6 bases). The CDR3 has 11 amino acids. V lost 5 bases, J lost 7 bases, and 9 bases lay in between. In germline, CDR1 is GTSNPN, CDR2 SVGIG (reference sequence). This chain's CDR3 is CAWGGKNEQFF. CDR3 DNA: TGTGCCTGGGGGGGGAAAAATGAGCAGTTCTTC.

The genes are TRBV3-1 and TRBJ2-3; possible D gene TRBD2, 5 bases. CDR3 length: 14 amino acids. Trimming took off 5 bases at V and 5 bases at J, with 14 bases between the two ends. CDR1 LGHDT and CDR2 YNNKEL come from the germline V gene (reference sequence). The CDR3 loop is CASSSRTDGDTQYF. CDR3 nucleotide sequence: TGTGCCAGCAGCTCACGGACTGATGGAGATACGCAGTATTTT.

The chain employs TRBV6-2 or TRBV6-3 and TRBJ1-2, with TRBD1 matching 9 bases. The CDR3 spans 14 residues. Germline assignment: CDR1 MNHEY and CDR2 SVGEGT. V lost 2 bases to trimming and J lost 2 bases; unmatched junction nucleotides: 0. The CDR3 is CASSYGQGNYGYTF. Here the CDR3 DNA reads TGTGCCAGCAGTTACGGACAGGGGAACTATGGCTACACCTTC.

The gene calls are TRBV15 and TRBJ2-2; unclear D gene. V lost 4 bases and J 4 bases, leaving 16 bases between the germline ends. CDR3 length: 16 amino acids. Germline-derived CDR1 and CDR2 are LNHNV and YYDKDF (reference sequence). In DNA form, the CDR3 reads TGTGCCACCAGCACCTACCTCGGGCGGTTCACCGGGGAGCTGTTTTTT. Residues: CATSTYLGRFTGELFF.

The chain is built from TRBV27 and TRBJ2-7; D might be TRBD2 (6 bases). Trimming shortened V by 6 bases and J by 9 bases, and 18 bases separated the two germline ends. CDR1 and CDR2 (germline): MNHEY, SMNVEV (reference sequence). The CDR3 sequence is 13 residues long. In DNA, the CDR3 is TGTGCCAGCAGCTCCGCGGACGGGGGACGGCAGTACTTC. Encoded protein: CASSSADGGRQYF.

The chain employs TRBV30 and TRBJ1-5, with D tentatively TRBD1 (5 bases). CDR3 length: 13 residues. Trimming cost V 5 bases and J 1 base, with 9 bases left between them. The germline gives CDR1 GTSNPN, CDR2 SVGIG (reference sequence). The CDR3 sequence: CAWQGGSNQPQHF. The DNA for the CDR3 is TGTGCCTGGCAGGGAGGGAGCAATCAGCCCCAGCATTTT. Based on the CDR3 plus reference TRBV30 and TRBJ1-5, the full variable domain is SQTIHQWPATLVQPVGSPLSLECTVEGTSNPNLYWYRQAAGRGLQLLFYSVGIGQISSEVPQNLSASRPQDRQFILSSKKLLLSDSGFYLCAWQGGSNQPQHFGDGTRLSIL.

The chain recombines TRBV6-5 with TRBJ2-7, with D possibly called TRBD1 or TRBD2 (5 bases each). The CDR3 runs 11 residues. Germline V CDR1 and CDR2: MNHEY, SVGAGI. V was cut by 7 bases and J by 10 bases, with 14 bases left in between. The CDR3 DNA reads TGTGCCAGCACCACGAGGGACCGCCAGTACTTC. Its protein product is CASTTRDRQYF.

The V gene is TRBV4-2, the J gene TRBJ2-4; the D is unclear. V gave up 4 bases and J gave up 5 bases, with 21 bases separating them. The germline V gene has CDR1 LGHNA and CDR2 YNFKEQ. The CDR3 has 17 amino acids. The CDR3 loop is CASSPRSIGSTENIQYF. CDR3 DNA sequence: TGTGCCAGCAGCCCGCGTTCTATCGGCTCGACGGAAAACATTCAGTACTTC.

V usage is TRBV9 and J usage is TRBJ2-3, with a weak D call TRBD2 (5 bases). With 2 bases removed from V and 0 bases from J, the gap between germline ends came to 7 bases. The CDR3 has 14 residues. The germline V gene has CDR1 SGDLS and CDR2 YYNGEE. The CDR3 protein is CASSVSASTDTQYF. The CDR3 DNA follows: TGTGCCAGCAGCGTTAGCGCCAGCACAGATACGCAGTATTTT.

V usage is TRBV4-1 and J usage is TRBJ2-5; 15 nucleotides match TRBD2. Looked up from germline, CDR1 is MGHRA and CDR2 is YSYEKL. V trimming: 4 bases; J trimming: 4 bases; junction bases outside the gene matches: 4. The CDR3 is 16 residues long. CDR3 nucleotides: TGCGCCAGCAGCCCGGGACTAGCGGGGGGTTCAGAGACCCAGTACTTC. Its translation is CASSPGLAGGSETQYF.

The chain is built from TRBV12-3 or TRBV12-4 and TRBJ2-7, with a weak D call TRBD1 (6 bases). The CDR3 is 16 amino acids. Trimming stripped 0 bases from V and 2 bases from J, with 14 bases between. The CDR3 nucleotides are TGTGCCAGCAGTTTAGCGGGGACGACAGGAGCCTACGAGCAGTACTTC. Protein product: CASSLAGTTGAYEQYF.

V usage is TRBV19 and J usage is TRBJ2-3; D unclear. The CDR3 contains 13 residues. The V gene lost 6 bases and the J gene lost 2 bases, with 9 bases spanning the gap. CDR1 LNHDA and CDR2 SQIVND come from the germline V gene (reference sequence). The CDR3 reads CASSGQSTDTQYF. DNA of the CDR3: TGTGCCAGTAGCGGTCAGTCCACAGATACGCAGTATTTT. Drawing the rest from reference TRBV19 and TRBJ2-3, the complete variable domain is DGGITQSPKYLFRKEGQNVTLSCEQNLNHDAMYWYRQDPGQGLRLIYYSQIVNDFQKGDIAEGYSVSREKKESFPLTVTSAQKNPTAFYLCASSGQSTDTQYFGPGTRLTVL.

V usage is TRBV19 and J usage is TRBJ1-5, with D maybe TRBD1 (5 bases). This CDR3 has 15 residues. Between the trimmed V and J ends, which lost 5 bases and 6 bases, there was a span of 17 bases. The germline V gene encodes CDR1 LNHDA and CDR2 SQIVND (reference sequence). The CDR3 region has the DNA TGTGCCAGTAGTCTGGGGTCGTGGGGCGGTCAGCCCCAGCATTTT. It codes for CASSLGSWGGQPQHF.

The V and J genes are TRBV18 and TRBJ2-7; D may be TRBD1 (6 bases). The germline V and J ends were trimmed by 3 bases and 6 bases, with 15 bases remaining between them. CDR3 size: 14 residues. Per germline, CDR1 KGHSH and CDR2 LQKENI. CDR3 sequence: CASSPWDKGTEQYF. The CDR3 DNA is TGTGCCAGCTCACCGTGGGACAAGGGAACCGAGCAGTACTTC. Full variable domain (outside the CDR3, taken from reference TRBV18 and TRBJ2-7): NAGVMQNPRHLVRRRGQEARLRCSPMKGHSHVYWYRQLPEEGLKFMVYLQKENIIDESGMPKERFSAEFPKEGPSILRIQQVVRGDSAAYFCASSPWDKGTEQYFGPGTRLTVT.

The chain couples TRBV30 to TRBJ1-5, with D unclear. The CDR3 has 14 amino acids. Germline V gives CDR1 GTSNPN, CDR2 SVGIG (reference sequence). Trimming shortened V by 0 bases and J by 0 bases, and 6 bases separated the two germline ends. As DNA, the CDR3 is TGTGCCTGGAGTGTCACCACTAGCAATCAGCCCCAGCATTTT. This gives the protein CAWSVTTSNQPQHF.

The chain has TRBV30 and TRBJ2-1; D gene unclear. Germline V gene data show CDR1 as GTSNPN and CDR2 as SVGIG (reference sequence). Trimming left V 1 base short and J 12 bases short, with 13 bases between. The CDR3 totals 12 residues. The DNA of the CDR3 is TGTGCCTGGAGTGCAGGCCTCGGTGGGCAGTTCTTC. Amino acid sequence: CAWSAGLGGQFF.

This clonotype was detected only once. The chain joins TRBV20-1 to TRBJ1-5; the D gene is possibly TRBD1 (6 bases). V was pared by 1 base and J by 7 bases, with 14 bases between. CDR1 is DFQATT and CDR2 is SNEGSKA in the germline V gene (reference sequence). This CDR3 spans 14 amino acids. Written as DNA, the CDR3 is TGCAGTGCTAGAGGACTCGGGGACAACCAGCCCCAGCATTTT. Its translation is CSARGLGDNQPQHF.

The chain uses TRBV9 and TRBJ1-6; a possible D gene is TRBD1 (6 bases). The CDR3 sequence is 15 residues long. The germline V gene has CDR1 SGDLS and CDR2 YYNGEE. The V end lost 2 bases, the J end lost 8 bases, and 14 bases lay between the germline ends. Written as DNA, the CDR3 is TGTGCCAGCAGCGTCACACAGGGTGGGGATTCACCCCTCCACTTT. Translated: CASSVTQGGDSPLHF. The full variable domain, with the rest looked up from reference TRBV9 and TRBJ1-6, is DSGVTQTPKHLITATGQRVTLRCSPRSGDLSVYWYQQSLDQGLQFLIQYYNGEERAKGNILERFSAQQFPDLHSELNLSSLELGDSALYFCASSVTQGGDSPLHFGNGTRLTVT.